The source of this TCR beta chain is a study of T cell responses to AZD1222 COVID-19 vaccine. Across the study: Samples with a second dose at about 4 or about 12 weeks were pooled together. Study-wide findings and caveats: Donors, mostly white British, included more females; clonal diversity was possibly underestimated. Unmutated variant regions are reportedly the target of nearly half of TCRs that are spike-specific.

Data came from immunoSEQ multiplex PCR; TCRdb stores just in-frame clones and leaves some out. The repertoire holds some 130,000 clones, with approximately 83% as singletons. Regarding this clone: Its antigen remains unknown.

The sequencing used peripheral blood, collected on day 0 of AZD1222 vaccination. This sequence originates from an adult in good health.

CDR3 bases: TGTGCCAGCAGCGAAAGGGGGCCCGGGAGGGCTAATGAAAAACTGTTTTTT. This codes for CASSERGPGRANEKLFF. This chain uses TRBV7-2 with TRBJ1-4, with TRBD1 identical over 7 bases. The CDR3 extends over 17 amino acids. Trimming cost V 5 bases and J 3 bases; bases outside gene matches: 12. Germline V gene data show CDR1 as SGHTA and CDR2 as FQGNSA.